These 5 T cell receptor beta chains were sequenced from one sample in a study of T-cell reconstitution after alpha-beta-depleted transplantation in children. TCRbeta library construction was performed incorporating unique molecular identifiers. TCRdb processed the PCR reads anew with MiXCR; each CDR3 protein has one entry. In the table there are more than 90,000 distinct CDR3 sequences, about a tenth of which are singletons. The material was PBMCs, obtained before TCRalphabeta/CD19-depleted stem cell transplant. The receptors come from a boy younger than 10 with acute lymphoblastic leukemia, due to receive a stem cell transplant.

This chain connects TRBV14 to TRBJ1-2; TRBD1 aligns across 10 bases. Germline V gives CDR1 SGHDN, CDR2 FVKESK. This CDR3 has 15 amino acids. With 4 bases clipped from V and 2 bases from J, the junction kept 4 bases outside the gene matches. CDR3 sequence: CASSRGQGKNYGYTF. Here the CDR3 DNA reads TGTGCCAGCAGCCGGGGACAGGGGAAAAACTATGGCTACACCTTC.

This clonotype was counted at least ten times. This rearrangement joins TRBV12-3 or TRBV12-4 to TRBJ1-6; weak D call: TRBD1 (6 bases). The CDR3 covers 14 residues. Deletions cut 7 bases from V and 9 bases from J, with 16 bases between. The CDR3 DNA is TGTGCCAGCAACAAAAATGGGGGCGGTTCACCCCTCCACTTT. Translating it yields CASNKNGGGSPLHF.

In this sample, this clonotype turned up a few times. V gene TRBV20-1 combines with J gene TRBJ2-1; TRBD1 matches at 7 bases. The V gene end was trimmed by 3 bases and the J gene end by 5 bases; junction bases not matched to a gene: 7. Germline V gives CDR1 DFQATT, CDR2 SNEGSKA (reference sequence). The CDR3 has 14 residues. The DNA of the CDR3 is TGCAGTGCTAGGGACAGGCTTACAAACAATGAGCAGTTCTTC. It translates to CSARDRLTNNEQFF.

There are a few counts of this clonotype. The J gene is TRBJ2-1, the V gene TRBV29-1; D not resolved. The V end was cut by 5 bases, the J end by 9 bases, with 8 bases between. This CDR3 contains 10 residues. The germline CDR1 and CDR2 sequences are SQVTM and ANQGSEA. The CDR3 DNA sequence: TGCAGCGTTTCTGAGGTTGAGCAGTTCTTC. Translation gives CSVSEVEQFF.

Comments on this clonotype: Being one base from a much bigger clone, this may be a read error. The genes are TRBV12-3 or TRBV12-4 and TRBJ2-7; TRBD1 is a possible D gene (6 bases). The CDR3 sequence is 13 residues long. Trimming removed 9 bases at V and 7 bases at J, with 19 bases between. The CDR3 is CARILTGSGEQYF. The CDR3 nucleotides are TGTGCCAGAATCCTGACAGGTTCGGGGGAGCAGTACTTC.